This record concerns one T cell receptor (beta chain) sequence. Sequencing was performed with immunoSEQ multiplex PCR; in TCRdb, only in-frame clones are kept and a portion is missing. The sample contains roughly 300,000 clones, roughly 88% of which appear only once. This specimen belongs to a study of blood T cell repertoires in COVID-19. Across the study: Material from acute and convalescent COVID-19 was sourced from the United States, Italy and Spain. PBMCs, B-cell-depleted T cells, or T cells provided the cDNA or gDNA that made up the material.

Participant age was roughly 18 to 95 years, and participants resided in 20 to 30 US areas. Each participant's cohort was designated according to participant-reported clinical history. The clonotype comes from a woman in her thirties or forties with acute COVID-19. Sequencing was carried out using PBMCs or T cells enriched from blood (not recorded which).

CDR3 nucleotides: TGTGCCAGCAGCCCCACAGGGAACTATGGCTACACCTTC. Translated: CASSPTGNYGYTF. The chain carries TRBV5-4 and TRBJ1-2; maybe TRBD1 (6 bases). The CDR3 covers 13 residues. Germline loops: CDR1 SGHNT, CDR2 YYREEE (reference sequence). V gave up 4 bases and J gave up 2 bases, with 9 bases separating them. The full variable domain, rest sourced from reference TRBV5-4 and TRBJ1-2, is ETGVTQSPTHLIKTRGQQVTLRCSSQSGHNTVSWYQQALGQGPQFIFQYYREEENGRGNFPPRFSGLQFPNYSSELNVNALELDDSALYLCASSPTGNYGYTFGSGTRLTVV.